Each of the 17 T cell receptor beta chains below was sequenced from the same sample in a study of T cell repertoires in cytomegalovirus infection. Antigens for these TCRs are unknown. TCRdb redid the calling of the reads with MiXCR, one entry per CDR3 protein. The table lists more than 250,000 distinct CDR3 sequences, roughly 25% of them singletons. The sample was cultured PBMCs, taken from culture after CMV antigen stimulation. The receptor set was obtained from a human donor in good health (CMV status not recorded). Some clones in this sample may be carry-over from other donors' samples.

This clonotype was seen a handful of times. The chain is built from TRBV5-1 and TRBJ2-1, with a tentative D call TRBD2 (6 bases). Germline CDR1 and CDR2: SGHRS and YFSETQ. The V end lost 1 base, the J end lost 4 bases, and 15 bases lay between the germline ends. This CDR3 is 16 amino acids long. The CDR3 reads CASSLNLGGTYNEQFF. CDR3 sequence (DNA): TGCGCCAGCAGCTTGAATTTAGGCGGGACTTACAATGAGCAGTTCTTC. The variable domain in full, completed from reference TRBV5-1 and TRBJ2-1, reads KAGVTQTPRYLIKTRGQQVTLSCSPISGHRSVSWYQQTPGQGLQFLFEYFSETQRNKGNFPGRFSGRQFSNSRSEMNVSTLELGDSALYLCASSLNLGGTYNEQFFGPGTRLTVL.

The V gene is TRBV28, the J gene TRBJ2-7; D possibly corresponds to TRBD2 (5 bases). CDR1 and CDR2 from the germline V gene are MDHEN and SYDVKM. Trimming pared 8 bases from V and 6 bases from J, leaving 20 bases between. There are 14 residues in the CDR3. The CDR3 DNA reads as TGTGCCAGCGGAGGAGAGGTTGGCCTTCGCGAGCAGTACTTC. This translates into CASGGEVGLREQYF.

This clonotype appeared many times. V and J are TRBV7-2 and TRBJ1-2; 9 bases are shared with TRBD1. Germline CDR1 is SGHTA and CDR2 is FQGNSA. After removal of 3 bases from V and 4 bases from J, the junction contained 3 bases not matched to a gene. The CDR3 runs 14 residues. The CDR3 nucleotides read TGTGCCAGCAGCTTTAAACAGGGGGCCTATGGCTACACCTTC. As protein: CASSFKQGAYGYTF.

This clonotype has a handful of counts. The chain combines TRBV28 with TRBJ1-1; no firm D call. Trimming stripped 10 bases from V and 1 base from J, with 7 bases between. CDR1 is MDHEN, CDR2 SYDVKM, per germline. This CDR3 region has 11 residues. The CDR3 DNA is TGTGCCATCGTGAGGAACACTGAAGCTTTCTTT. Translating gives CAIVRNTEAFF.

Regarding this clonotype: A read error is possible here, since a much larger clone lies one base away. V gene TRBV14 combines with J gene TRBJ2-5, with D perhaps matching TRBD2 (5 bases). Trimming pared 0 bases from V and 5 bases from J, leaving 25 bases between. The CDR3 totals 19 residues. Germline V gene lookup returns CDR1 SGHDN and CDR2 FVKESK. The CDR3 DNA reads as TGTGCCAGCAGCCAAGAACCCCTGTCCCGCGGGTGGATGATGGAGACCCAGTACTTC. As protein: CASSQEPLSRGWMMETQYF. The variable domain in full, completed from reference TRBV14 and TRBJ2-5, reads EAGVTQFPSHSVIEKGQTVTLRCDPISGHDNLYWYRRVMGKEIKFLLHFVKESKQDESGMPNNRFLAERTGGTYSTLKVQPAELEDSGVYFCASSQEPLSRGWMMETQYFGPGTRLLVL.

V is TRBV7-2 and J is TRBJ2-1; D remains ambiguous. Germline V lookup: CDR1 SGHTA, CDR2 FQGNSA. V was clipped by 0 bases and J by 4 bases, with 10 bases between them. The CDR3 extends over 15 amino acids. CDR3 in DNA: TGTGCCAGCAGCTTAGCCGGGCAGGCGTACAATGAGCAGTTCTTC. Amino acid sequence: CASSLAGQAYNEQFF.

CDR3 sequence (DNA): TGTGCCAGTAGTTTCCCCGGACAGGCGGGCAATCAGCCCCAGCATTTT. Protein: CASSFPGQAGNQPQHF. This rearrangement joins TRBV19 to TRBJ1-5, with 7 bases that match TRBD1. CDR1 and CDR2 from the germline V gene are LNHDA and SQIVND (reference sequence). J gave up 2 bases and V 5 bases, and 9 bases lay outside the gene matches. CDR3 size: 16 residues.

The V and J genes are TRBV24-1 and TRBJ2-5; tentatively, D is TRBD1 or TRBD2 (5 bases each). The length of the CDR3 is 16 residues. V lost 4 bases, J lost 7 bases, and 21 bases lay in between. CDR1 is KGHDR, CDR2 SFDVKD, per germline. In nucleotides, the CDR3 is TGTGCCACCAGTGACTCCGACAGTTGGGAGCCGGGGACCCAGTACTTC. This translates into CATSDSDSWEPGTQYF.

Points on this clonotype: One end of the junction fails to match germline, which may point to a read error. The CDR3, as DNA: TGTGCTAGCAGCTCCACAACAGGGGAGACTGAGCAGTTCTTC. It encodes CASSSTTGETEQFF. The gene calls are TRBV7-7 and TRBJ2-1; 7 bases align to TRBD1. CDR3 length: 14 residues. Per germline, CDR1 SSHAT and CDR2 FNYEAQ (reference sequence).

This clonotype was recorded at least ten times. CDR3 coding DNA: TGTGCCAGCAGCTTTCAAGGACTAGCGGGAGACGAGCAGTACGTC. Translation gives CASSFQGLAGDEQYV. The chain has TRBV7-8 and TRBJ2-7, with 13 bases that match TRBD2. The junction had 4 bases not matched to a gene; V was cut back by 3 bases and J by 5 bases. Per germline, CDR1 SGHVS and CDR2 FQNEAQ. There are 15 residues in the CDR3.

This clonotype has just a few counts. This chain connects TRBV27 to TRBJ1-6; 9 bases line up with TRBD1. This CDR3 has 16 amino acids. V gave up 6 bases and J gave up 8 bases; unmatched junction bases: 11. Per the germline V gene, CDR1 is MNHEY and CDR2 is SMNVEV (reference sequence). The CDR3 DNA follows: TGTGCCAGCAGGTGGGGGCCTACAGGGGGCGATTCACCCCTCCACTTT. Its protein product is CASRWGPTGGDSPLHF.

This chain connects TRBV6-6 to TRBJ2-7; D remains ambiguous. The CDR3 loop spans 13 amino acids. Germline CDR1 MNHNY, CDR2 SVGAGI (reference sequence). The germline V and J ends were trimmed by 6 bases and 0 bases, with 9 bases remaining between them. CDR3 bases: TGTGCCAGCAGGGAGCCGGACTCCTACGAGCAGTACGTC. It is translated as CASREPDSYEQYV.

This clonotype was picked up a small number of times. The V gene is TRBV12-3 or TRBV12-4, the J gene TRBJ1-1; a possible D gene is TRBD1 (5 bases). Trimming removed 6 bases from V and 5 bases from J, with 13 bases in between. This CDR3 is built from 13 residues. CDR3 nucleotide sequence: TGTGCCAGCAGGGGCGGGGGAGGGACTGAAGCTTTCTTT. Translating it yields CASRGGGGTEAFF.

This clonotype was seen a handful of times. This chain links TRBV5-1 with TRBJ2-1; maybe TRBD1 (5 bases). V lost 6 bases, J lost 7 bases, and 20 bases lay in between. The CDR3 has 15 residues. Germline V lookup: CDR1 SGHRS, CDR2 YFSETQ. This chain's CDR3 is CASTSPLAGSNEQFF. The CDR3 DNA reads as TGCGCCAGCACCTCACCCCTGGCAGGGTCGAATGAGCAGTTCTTC.

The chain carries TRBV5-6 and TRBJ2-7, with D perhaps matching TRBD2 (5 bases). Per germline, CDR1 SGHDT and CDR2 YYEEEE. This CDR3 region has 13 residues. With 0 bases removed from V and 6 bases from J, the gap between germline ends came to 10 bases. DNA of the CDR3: TGTGCCAGCAGCTTGGAACGGGGTAGCGAGCAGTACGTC. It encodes CASSLERGSEQYV.

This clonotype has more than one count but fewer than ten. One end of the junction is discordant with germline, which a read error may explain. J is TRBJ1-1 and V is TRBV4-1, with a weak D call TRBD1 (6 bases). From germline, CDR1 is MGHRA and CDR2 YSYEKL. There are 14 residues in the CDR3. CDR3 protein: CASSPLQGSTEAFF. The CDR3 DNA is TGTGCCAGCAGCCCATTACAGGGCAGCACTGAAGCTTTCTTT.

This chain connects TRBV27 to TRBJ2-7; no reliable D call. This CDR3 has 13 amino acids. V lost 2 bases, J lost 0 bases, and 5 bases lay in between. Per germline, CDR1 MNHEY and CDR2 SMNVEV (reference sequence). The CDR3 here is CASSLSASYEQYF. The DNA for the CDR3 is TGTGCCAGCAGTTTAAGTGCCTCCTACGAGCAGTACTTC.